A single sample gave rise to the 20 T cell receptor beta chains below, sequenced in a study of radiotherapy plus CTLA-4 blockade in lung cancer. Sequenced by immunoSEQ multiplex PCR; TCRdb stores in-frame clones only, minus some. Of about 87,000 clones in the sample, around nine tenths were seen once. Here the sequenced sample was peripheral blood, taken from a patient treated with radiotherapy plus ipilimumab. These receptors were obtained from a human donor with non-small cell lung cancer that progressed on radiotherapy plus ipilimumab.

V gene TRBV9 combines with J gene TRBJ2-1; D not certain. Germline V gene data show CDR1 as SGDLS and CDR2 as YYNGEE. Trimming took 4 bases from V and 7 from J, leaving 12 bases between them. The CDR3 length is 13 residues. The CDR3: CASSPDPGNEQFF. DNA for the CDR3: TGTGCCAGCAGCCCCGACCCCGGAAATGAGCAGTTCTTC.

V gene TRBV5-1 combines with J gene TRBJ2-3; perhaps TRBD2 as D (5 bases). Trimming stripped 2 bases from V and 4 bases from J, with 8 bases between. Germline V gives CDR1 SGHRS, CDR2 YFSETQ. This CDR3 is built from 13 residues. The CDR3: CASSLDSADTQYF. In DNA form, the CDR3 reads TGCGCCAGCAGCTTAGATAGCGCAGATACGCAGTATTTT.

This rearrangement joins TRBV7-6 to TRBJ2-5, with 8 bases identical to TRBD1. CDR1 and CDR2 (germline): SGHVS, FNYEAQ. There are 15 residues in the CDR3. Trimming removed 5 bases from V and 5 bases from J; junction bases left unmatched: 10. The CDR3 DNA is TGTGCCAGCAGCCACTACGGACAGGGTCGGGAGACCCAGTACTTC. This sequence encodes CASSHYGQGRETQYF.

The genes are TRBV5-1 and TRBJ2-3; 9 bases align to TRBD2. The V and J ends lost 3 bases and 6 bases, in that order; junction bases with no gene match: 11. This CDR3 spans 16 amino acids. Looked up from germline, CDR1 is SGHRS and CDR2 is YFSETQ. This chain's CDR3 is CASSWRGAGGSDTQYF. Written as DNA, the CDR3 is TGCGCCAGCAGCTGGAGGGGAGCGGGAGGTTCGGATACGCAGTATTTT.

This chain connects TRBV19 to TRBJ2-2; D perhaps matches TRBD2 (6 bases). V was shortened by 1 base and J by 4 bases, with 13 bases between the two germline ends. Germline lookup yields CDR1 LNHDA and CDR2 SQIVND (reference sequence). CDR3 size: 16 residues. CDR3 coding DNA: TGTGCCAGTAGTATAGGCCGGGGGAGCAGCACCGGGGAGCTGTTTTTT. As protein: CASSIGRGSSTGELFF.

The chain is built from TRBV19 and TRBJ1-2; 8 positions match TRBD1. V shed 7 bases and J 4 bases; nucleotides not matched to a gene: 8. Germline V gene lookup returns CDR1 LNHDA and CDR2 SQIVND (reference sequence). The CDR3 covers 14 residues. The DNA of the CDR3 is TGTGCCAGTAACCCGACAGGGGCTTCCTATGGCTACACCTTC. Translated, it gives CASNPTGASYGYTF.

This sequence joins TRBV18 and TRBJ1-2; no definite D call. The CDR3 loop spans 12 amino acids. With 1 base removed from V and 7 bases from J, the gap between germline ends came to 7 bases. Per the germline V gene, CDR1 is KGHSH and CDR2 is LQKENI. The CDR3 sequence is CASSPQDFGYTF. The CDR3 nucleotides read TGTGCCAGCTCACCACAGGACTTTGGCTACACCTTC.

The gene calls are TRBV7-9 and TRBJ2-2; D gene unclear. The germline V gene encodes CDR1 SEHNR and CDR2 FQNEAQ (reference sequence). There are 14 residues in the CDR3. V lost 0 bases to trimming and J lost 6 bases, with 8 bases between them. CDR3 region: CASSLAAFAGELFF. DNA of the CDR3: TGTGCCAGCAGCTTAGCGGCGTTTGCCGGGGAGCTGTTTTTT.

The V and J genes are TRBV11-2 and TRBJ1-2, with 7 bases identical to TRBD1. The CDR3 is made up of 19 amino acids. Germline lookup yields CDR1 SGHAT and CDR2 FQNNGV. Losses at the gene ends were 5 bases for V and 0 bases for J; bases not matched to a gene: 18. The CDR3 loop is CASSLARPNTGTANYGYTF. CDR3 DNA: TGTGCCAGCAGCCTCGCCCGTCCTAACACTGGGACAGCTAACTATGGCTACACCTTC.

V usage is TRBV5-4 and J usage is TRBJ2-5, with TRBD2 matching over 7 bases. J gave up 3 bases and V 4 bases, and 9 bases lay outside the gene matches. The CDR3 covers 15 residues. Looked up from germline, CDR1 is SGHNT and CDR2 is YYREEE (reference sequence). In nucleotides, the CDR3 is TGTGCCAGCAGCCGTGGGAGGGGTTTGGAAGAGACCCAGTACTTC. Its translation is CASSRGRGLEETQYF.

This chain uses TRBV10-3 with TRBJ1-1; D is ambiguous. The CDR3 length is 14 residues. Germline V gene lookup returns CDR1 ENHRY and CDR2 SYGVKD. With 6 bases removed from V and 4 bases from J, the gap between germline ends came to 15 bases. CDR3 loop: CAIRTKDGRTEAFF. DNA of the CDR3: TGTGCCATCAGGACAAAGGACGGTCGCACTGAAGCTTTCTTT.

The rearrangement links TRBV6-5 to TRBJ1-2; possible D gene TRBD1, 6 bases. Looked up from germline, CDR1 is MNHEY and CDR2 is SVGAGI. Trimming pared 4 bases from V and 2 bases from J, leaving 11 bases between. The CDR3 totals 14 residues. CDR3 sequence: CASSSTTGNYGYTF. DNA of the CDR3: TGTGCCAGCAGTTCCACCACAGGGAACTATGGCTACACCTTC.

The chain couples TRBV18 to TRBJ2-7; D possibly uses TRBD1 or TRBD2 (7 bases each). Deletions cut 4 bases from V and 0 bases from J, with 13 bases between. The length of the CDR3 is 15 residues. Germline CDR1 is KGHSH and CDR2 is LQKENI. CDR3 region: CASSLQGGSSYEQYF. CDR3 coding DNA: TGTGCCAGCTCACTTCAGGGGGGGAGCTCCTACGAGCAGTACTTC. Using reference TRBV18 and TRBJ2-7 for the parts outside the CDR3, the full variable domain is NAGVMQNPRHLVRRRGQEARLRCSPMKGHSHVYWYRQLPEEGLKFMVYLQKENIIDESGMPKERFSAEFPKEGPSILRIQQVVRGDSAAYFCASSLQGGSSYEQYFGPGTRLTVT.

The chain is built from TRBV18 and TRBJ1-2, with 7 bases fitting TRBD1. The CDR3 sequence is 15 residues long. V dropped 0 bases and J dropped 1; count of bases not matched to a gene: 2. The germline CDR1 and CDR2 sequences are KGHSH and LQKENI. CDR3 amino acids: CASSPPAGGNYGYTF. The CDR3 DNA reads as TGTGCCAGCTCACCACCGGCAGGGGGTAACTATGGCTACACCTTC. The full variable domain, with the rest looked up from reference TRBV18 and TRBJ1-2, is NAGVMQNPRHLVRRRGQEARLRCSPMKGHSHVYWYRQLPEEGLKFMVYLQKENIIDESGMPKERFSAEFPKEGPSILRIQQVVRGDSAAYFCASSPPAGGNYGYTFGSGTRLTVV.

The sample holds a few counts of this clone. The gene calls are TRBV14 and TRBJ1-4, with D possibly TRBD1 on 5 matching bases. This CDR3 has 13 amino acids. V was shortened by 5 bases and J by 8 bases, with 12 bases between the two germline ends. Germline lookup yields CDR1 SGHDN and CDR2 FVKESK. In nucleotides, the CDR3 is TGTGCCAGCAGCTATCGGGGGGGAGAAAAACTGTTTTTT. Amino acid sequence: CASSYRGGEKLFF.

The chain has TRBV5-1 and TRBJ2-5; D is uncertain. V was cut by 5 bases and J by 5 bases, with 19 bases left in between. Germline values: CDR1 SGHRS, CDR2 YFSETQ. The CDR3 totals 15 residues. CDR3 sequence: CASRPSGTASETQYF. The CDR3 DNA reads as TGCGCCAGCAGACCGTCCGGTACCGCGAGTGAGACCCAGTACTTC. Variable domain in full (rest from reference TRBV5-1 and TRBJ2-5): KAGVTQTPRYLIKTRGQQVTLSCSPISGHRSVSWYQQTPGQGLQFLFEYFSETQRNKGNFPGRFSGRQFSNSRSEMNVSTLELGDSALYLCASRPSGTASETQYFGPGTRLLVL.

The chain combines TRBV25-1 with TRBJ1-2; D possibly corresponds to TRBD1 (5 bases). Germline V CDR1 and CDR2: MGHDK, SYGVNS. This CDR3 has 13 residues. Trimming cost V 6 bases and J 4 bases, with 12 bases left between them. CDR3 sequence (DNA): TGTGCCAGCAGGAGCGGGGCTTCCTATGGCTACACCTTC. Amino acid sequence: CASRSGASYGYTF.

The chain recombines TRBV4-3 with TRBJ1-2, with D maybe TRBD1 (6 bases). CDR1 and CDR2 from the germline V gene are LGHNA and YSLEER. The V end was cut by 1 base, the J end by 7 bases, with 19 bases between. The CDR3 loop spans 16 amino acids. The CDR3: CASSQAGTGPESGYTF. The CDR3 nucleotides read TGCGCCAGCAGCCAAGCGGGAACAGGGCCCGAGTCTGGCTACACCTTC.

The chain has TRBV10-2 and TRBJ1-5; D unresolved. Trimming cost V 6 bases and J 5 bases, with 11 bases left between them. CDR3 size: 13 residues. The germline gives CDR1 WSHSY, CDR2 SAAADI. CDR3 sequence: CASSRLKDQPQHF. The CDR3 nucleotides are TGCGCCAGCAGCCGCCTCAAGGATCAGCCCCAGCATTTT.

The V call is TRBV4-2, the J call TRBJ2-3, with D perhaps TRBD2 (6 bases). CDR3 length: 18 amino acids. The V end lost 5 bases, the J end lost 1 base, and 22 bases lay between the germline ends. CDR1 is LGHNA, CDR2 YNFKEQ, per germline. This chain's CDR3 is CASSSNVGRDWGTDTQYF. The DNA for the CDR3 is TGTGCCAGCAGCTCAAACGTAGGCCGGGACTGGGGCACAGATACGCAGTATTTT.